This TCR beta chain was sequenced in a study of blood T cell repertoires in COVID-19. Sequencing used immunoSEQ multiplex PCR; TCRdb keeps in-frame clones, though not all of them. The table records 220,000 or so clones, about nine tenths of them present only once. Germline V gene sequence: CDR1 LNHDA, CDR2 SQIVND (reference sequence). V dropped 9 bases and J dropped 0 bases, with 11 bases sitting between them. CDR3 length equals 14 residues. The receptor was isolated from a man between 45 and 60 years old who had been exposed to COVID-19. V gene TRBV19 combines with J gene TRBJ2-2; perhaps TRBD1 as D (6 bases). Sequencing input: PBMCs or T cells enriched from blood (not recorded which). CDR3 in DNA: TGTGCCAGCAGCAGGGGAGCGAACACCGGGGAGCTGTTTTTT. Amino acids: CASSRGANTGELFF.